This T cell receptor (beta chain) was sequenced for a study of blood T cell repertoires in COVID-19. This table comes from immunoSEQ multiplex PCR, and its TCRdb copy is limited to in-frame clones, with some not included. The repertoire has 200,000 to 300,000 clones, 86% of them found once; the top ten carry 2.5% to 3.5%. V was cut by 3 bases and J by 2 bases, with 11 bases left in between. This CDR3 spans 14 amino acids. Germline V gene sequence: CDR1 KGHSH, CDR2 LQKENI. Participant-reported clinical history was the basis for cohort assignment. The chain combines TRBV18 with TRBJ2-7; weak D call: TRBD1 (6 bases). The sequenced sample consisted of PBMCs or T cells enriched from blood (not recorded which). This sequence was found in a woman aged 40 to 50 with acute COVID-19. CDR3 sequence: CASSPDSGTYEQYF. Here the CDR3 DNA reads TGTGCCAGCTCACCGGACAGTGGGACCTACGAGCAGTACTTC.